This passage covers 16 T cell receptor beta chains from one sample sequenced in a study of CD8+CD57+ T cells in acquired aplastic anemia. According to the study, genomic DNA was the template for TCR beta VDJ and CDR3 profiling. TCRdb fed the reads into MiXCR, producing one record per CDR3 protein. Of some 190,000 distinct CDR3 sequences detected, about half appear once; the ten largest clones hold roughly 3%. The sample consisted of sorted CD4+, CD8+, or CD8+CD57+ T cells (not recorded which) from PBMCs. The source of these receptors is a human donor in good health.

The chain links TRBV19 to TRBJ2-7; D gene uncertain. The length of the CDR3 is 12 residues. The germline V gene encodes CDR1 LNHDA and CDR2 SQIVND (reference sequence). Trimming left V 8 bases short and J 0 bases short, with 8 bases between. CDR3 DNA: TGTGCCAGTTCGACTGGCTCCTACGAGCAGTACTTC. It encodes CASSTGSYEQYF.

This clonotype was counted many times. This chain's CDR3 is CASSVGGDYGYTF. Written as DNA, the CDR3 is TGTGCCAGCAGCGTAGGAGGAGACTATGGCTACACCTTC. V gene TRBV9 combines with J gene TRBJ1-2; D gene unclear. V dropped 0 bases and J dropped 3 bases, with 6 bases sitting between them. The length of the CDR3 is 13 residues. Germline V gene lookup returns CDR1 SGDLS and CDR2 YYNGEE.

The chain joins TRBV7-8 to TRBJ1-1; no reliable D call. The CDR3 length is 12 residues. Per germline, CDR1 SGHVS and CDR2 FQNEAQ. V was cut by 5 bases and J by 5 bases, with 9 bases left in between. CDR3 bases: TGTGCCAGCAGCCCGCAGCGTACTGAAGCTTTCTTT. Encoded protein: CASSPQRTEAFF.

This clonotype has ten or more counts. Written as DNA, the CDR3 is TGCAGTGCTCTAATAATGGCGGGAGGGTCATACAATGAGCAGTTCTTC. This translates into CSALIMAGGSYNEQFF. This chain joins TRBV20-1 and TRBJ2-1; 9 positions agree with TRBD2. With 5 bases clipped from V and 4 bases from J, the junction kept 12 bases outside the gene matches. The CDR3 length is 16 residues. Germline V CDR1 and CDR2: DFQATT, SNEGSKA (reference sequence).

In this sample, this clonotype turned up many times. J is TRBJ2-3 and V is TRBV20-1; 15 bases are shared with TRBD2. Germline loops: CDR1 DFQATT, CDR2 SNEGSKA (reference sequence). There are 15 residues in the CDR3. V dropped 3 bases and J dropped 4; count of bases not matched to a gene: 2. The CDR3 loop is CSARGTSGRSDTQYF. CDR3 coding DNA: TGCAGTGCTAGGGGGACTAGCGGGAGGTCAGATACGCAGTATTTT.

This rearrangement joins TRBV15 to TRBJ2-6; D gene uncertain. With 11 bases removed from V and 11 bases from J, the gap between germline ends came to 7 bases. CDR1 LNHNV and CDR2 YYDKDF come from the germline V gene (reference sequence). The CDR3 covers 9 residues. In nucleotides, the CDR3 is TGTGCCTCGCGCTACGTCCTGACTTTC. Translating it yields CASRYVLTF.

The J gene is TRBJ1-5, the V gene TRBV7-2; D unresolved. Trimming left V 3 bases short and J 3 bases short, with 6 bases between. Germline values: CDR1 SGHTA, CDR2 FQGNSA. This CDR3 is built from 13 residues. CDR3 sequence (DNA): TGTGCCAGCAGCTTTAGTAACAATCAGCCCCAGCATTTT. As protein: CASSFSNNQPQHF.

V is TRBV7-8 and J is TRBJ1-2; 7 nucleotides match TRBD1. Germline CDR1 and CDR2: SGHVS and FQNEAQ. The CDR3 covers 17 residues. The V segment lost 5 bases and the J segment 5 bases; nucleotides outside the gene matches: 17. The CDR3 region is CASSQYPDRQPYYGYTF. Written as DNA, the CDR3 is TGTGCCAGCAGCCAATATCCGGACAGGCAGCCGTATTATGGCTACACCTTC.

This clonotype was observed many times. The chain joins TRBV24-1 to TRBJ2-1; 8 bases are shared with TRBD1. From germline, CDR1 is KGHDR and CDR2 SFDVKD. The J segment lost 4 bases and the V segment lost 9 bases, leaving 10 bases of the junction unmatched. The CDR3 runs to 15 residues. The CDR3 sequence is CATAGPGTGYNEQFF. Here the CDR3 DNA reads TGTGCCACCGCCGGGCCGGGGACAGGTTACAATGAGCAGTTCTTC.

This clonotype was detected many times. V and J are TRBV5-6 and TRBJ2-5; no definite D call. V lost 3 bases to trimming and J lost 5 bases, with 8 bases between them. The CDR3 totals 12 residues. The V gene's germline CDR1 is SGHDT and CDR2 YYEEEE. CDR3 region: CASSYRVETQYF. The CDR3 DNA follows: TGTGCCAGCAGCTACCGAGTCGAGACCCAGTACTTC.

This clonotype was seen a few times. Compared with germline, one end of the junction differs, possibly owing to a read error. V is TRBV5-1 and J is TRBJ1-6, with D perhaps matching TRBD1 (5 bases). CDR1 is SGHRS and CDR2 is YFSETQ in the germline V gene. This CDR3 has 16 amino acids. The CDR3 region has the DNA TGCGCCAGCACCTTGACAGCCACTATTGGGAATTCACCCCTCCACTTT. Translated: CASTLTATIGNSPLHF.

The chain carries TRBV24-1 and TRBJ2-3, with D maybe TRBD1 (6 bases). Deletions cut 4 bases from V and 1 base from J, with 14 bases between. This CDR3 is built from 16 residues. Germline V gene data show CDR1 as KGHDR and CDR2 as SFDVKD. The CDR3 loop reads CATSDFRGSGTDTQYF. CDR3 nucleotides: TGTGCCACCAGTGACTTCAGGGGTTCGGGCACAGATACGCAGTATTTT.

This clonotype was recorded many times. This chain connects TRBV9 to TRBJ2-1; 7 bases fit TRBD1. CDR1 is SGDLS and CDR2 is YYNGEE in the germline V gene. The trim removed 2 bases at V and 0 bases at J, leaving 2 bases unmatched. The CDR3 spans 15 residues. CDR3 DNA sequence: TGTGCCAGCAGCGTCACAGGGGACTCCTACAATGAGCAGTTCTTC. Amino acid sequence: CASSVTGDSYNEQFF.

This clonotype was counted at least ten times. The V call is TRBV20-1, the J call TRBJ2-1; D uncertain. The V gene's germline CDR1 is DFQATT and CDR2 SNEGSKA (reference sequence). The CDR3 consists of 15 residues. Trimming cost V 4 bases and J 5 bases, with 18 bases left between them. In DNA form, the CDR3 reads TGCAGTGCTACCCCATGGGGAAACGGTGACAATGAGCAGTTCTTC. Translated, it gives CSATPWGNGDNEQFF.

The chain links TRBV19 to TRBJ1-1; 7 positions agree with TRBD1. J lost 6 bases, V lost 5 bases, and 12 bases had no gene match. The CDR3 contains 15 residues. Germline V gene sequence: CDR1 LNHDA, CDR2 SQIVND (reference sequence). The CDR3 bases are TGTGCCAGTAGTCATGGACAGGCCCCGGGACCTGAAGCTTTCTTT. Translated: CASSHGQAPGPEAFF.

The rearrangement joins TRBV18 to TRBJ2-1; D is unresolved. The CDR3 has 12 residues. CDR1 and CDR2 from the germline V gene are KGHSH and LQKENI. V was cut by 10 bases and J by 9 bases, with 16 bases left in between. CDR3 sequence reads: CATSGRVSEQFF. In nucleotides, the CDR3 is TGTGCCACCTCCGGACGCGTCAGTGAGCAGTTCTTC.